These 25 T cell receptor beta chains were all obtained from the same sample, sequenced in a study of CD8+CD57+ T cells in acquired aplastic anemia. Genomic DNA acted as the template from which TCR beta VDJ combination and CDR3 sequence profiling were carried out. TCRdb fed the reads into MiXCR, producing one record per CDR3 protein. The data contain roughly 170,000 distinct CDR3 sequences, about 60% of them singletons. The sample was sorted CD4+, CD8+, or CD8+CD57+ T cells (not recorded which) from PBMCs. The source is a human donor in good health.

The chain carries TRBV7-6 and TRBJ1-2; D unclear. This CDR3 has 17 residues. The V end lost 1 base, the J end lost 3 bases, and 18 bases lay between the germline ends. Germline V lookup: CDR1 SGHVS, CDR2 FNYEAQ. In DNA form, the CDR3 reads TGTGCCAGCAGCTTAGACGCAACCCCTGGGGTAGACTATGGCTACACCTTC. It specifies CASSLDATPGVDYGYTF.

The chain employs TRBV7-3 and TRBJ2-5; unclear D gene. Germline loops: CDR1 SGHTA, CDR2 FQGTGA. The CDR3 runs 13 residues. V was clipped by 5 bases and J by 3 bases, with 10 bases between them. The CDR3 sequence: CASSPDTEETQYF. DNA of the CDR3: TGTGCCAGCAGCCCCGACACGGAAGAGACCCAGTACTTC.

The J gene is TRBJ2-5, the V gene TRBV5-1; TRBD1 is a possible D gene (6 bases). The V gene lost 5 bases and the J gene lost 4 bases, with 15 bases spanning the gap. Germline V gives CDR1 SGHRS, CDR2 YFSETQ. This CDR3 region has 14 residues. The CDR3 DNA reads as TGCGCCAGCAGGGAGACGGGACACACAGAGACCCAGTACTTC. Amino acid sequence: CASRETGHTETQYF.

Remarks on this clonotype: With a much larger clone just one base away, this may be a read error. The DNA for the CDR3 is TGTGTCAGCGGGGACAATGAGCAGTTCTTC. Its translation is CVSGDNEQFF. This chain links TRBV25-1 with TRBJ2-1; TRBD2 matches at 7 bases. Looked up from germline, CDR1 is MGHDK and CDR2 is SYGVNS. This CDR3 comprises 10 residues.

The J gene is TRBJ2-3, the V gene TRBV7-3; D remains ambiguous. With 5 bases removed from V and 2 bases from J, the gap between germline ends came to 14 bases. The germline V gene has CDR1 SGHTA and CDR2 FQGTGA. The CDR3 runs 15 residues. CDR3 residues: CASSQRTFTTDTQYF. The CDR3, as DNA: TGTGCCAGCAGCCAAAGGACCTTTACCACAGATACGCAGTATTTT.

This clonotype was counted once. The chain employs TRBV11-2 and TRBJ1-1; possibly TRBD1 for D (5 bases). This CDR3 comprises 18 residues. Trimming took 1 base from V and 3 from J, leaving 21 bases between them. The germline CDR1 and CDR2 sequences are SGHAT and FQNNGV. CDR3 loop: CASSLVGRRGLGYTEAFF. Written as DNA, the CDR3 is TGTGCCAGCAGCTTAGTAGGAAGGAGGGGATTAGGGTACACTGAAGCTTTCTTT.

The table lists this clonotype with a few counts. The V and J genes are TRBV10-3 and TRBJ2-1, with unresolved D. The CDR3 length is 14 residues. The V gene lost 0 bases and the J gene lost 7 bases, with 10 bases spanning the gap. Per germline, CDR1 ENHRY and CDR2 SYGVKD. This chain's CDR3 is CAISESSLVNEQFF. The CDR3 DNA reads TGTGCCATCAGTGAGTCGTCGCTAGTGAATGAGCAGTTCTTC.

The chain has TRBV20-1 and TRBJ2-7; TRBD1 matches at 10 bases. Germline V gene lookup returns CDR1 DFQATT and CDR2 SNEGSKA (reference sequence). V shed 6 bases and J 7 bases; nucleotides not matched to a gene: 15. The CDR3 covers 15 residues. The CDR3, as DNA: TGCAGTGCCCGACTGGGGACAGGGGATGTGGGGGAGCAGTACTTC. This codes for CSARLGTGDVGEQYF.

The chain carries TRBV7-3 and TRBJ2-7; the D is unclear. Germline V gives CDR1 SGHTA, CDR2 FQGTGA. This CDR3 contains 14 residues. The V end was cut by 2 bases, the J end by 3 bases, with 11 bases between. The CDR3 sequence: CASSLEGTGYEQYF. The DNA for the CDR3 is TGTGCCAGCAGCTTAGAAGGAACGGGCTACGAGCAGTACTTC.

This clonotype was counted a few times. This chain's CDR3 is CASRGYNSPLHF. DNA for the CDR3: TGTGCCAGCAGGGGGTATAATTCACCCCTCCACTTT. The rearrangement links TRBV27 to TRBJ1-6; D uncertain. Per the germline V gene, CDR1 is MNHEY and CDR2 is SMNVEV (reference sequence). With 6 bases removed from V and 4 bases from J, the gap between germline ends came to 4 bases. The CDR3 is 12 amino acids.

The chain joins TRBV29-1 to TRBJ2-1; 13 nucleotides line up with TRBD2. The CDR3 has 16 amino acids. Trimming removed 7 bases from V and 8 bases from J; junction bases left unmatched: 14. Germline-derived CDR1 and CDR2 are SQVTM and ANQGSEA. CDR3 sequence reads: CSACKGTSGMGYEQFF. CDR3 sequence (DNA): TGCAGCGCCTGCAAGGGGACTAGCGGGATGGGGTATGAGCAGTTCTTC.

At least ten counts were recorded for this clonotype. The chain is built from TRBV7-2 and TRBJ1-1; D not certain. V was trimmed by 4 bases and J by 3 bases, leaving 9 bases between them. Germline assignment: CDR1 SGHTA and CDR2 FQGNSA. The CDR3 has 13 residues. The CDR3 is CASSWGLDTEAFF. DNA of the CDR3: TGTGCCAGCAGCTGGGGTCTCGACACTGAAGCTTTCTTT.

The genes are TRBV2 and TRBJ2-2, with 8 bases that match TRBD1. Germline values: CDR1 SNHLY, CDR2 FYNNEI. This CDR3 has 13 residues. Trimming removed 6 bases from V and 7 bases from J; junction bases left unmatched: 4. CDR3: CASRGQGGGELFF. CDR3 nucleotide sequence: TGTGCCAGCAGAGGACAGGGTGGCGGGGAGCTGTTTTTT.

The rearrangement joins TRBV20-1 to TRBJ2-7; possible D gene TRBD2, 7 bases. This CDR3 is 14 amino acids long. V was cut by 0 bases and J by 6 bases, with 15 bases left in between. Germline lookup yields CDR1 DFQATT and CDR2 SNEGSKA (reference sequence). The CDR3 coding sequence is TGCAGTGCTAGAGATTGGGGGGGGGCCTCCGAGCAGTACTTC. It translates to CSARDWGGASEQYF.

This clonotype was detected a few times. The rearrangement uses TRBV5-1 and TRBJ2-7; D not resolved. CDR3 length: 12 amino acids. Trimming took 4 bases from V and 5 from J, leaving 10 bases between them. Looked up from germline, CDR1 is SGHRS and CDR2 is YFSETQ. The CDR3 nucleotides are TGCGCCAGCAGCCCCACATCGGACGAGCAGTACTTC. Residues: CASSPTSDEQYF.

CDR3 residues: CASSRGLFGYTF. The CDR3 DNA reads TGTGCCAGTAGTCGGGGACTTTTTGGCTACACCTTC. The V gene is TRBV19, the J gene TRBJ1-2; possibly TRBD1 for D (5 bases). Germline-derived CDR1 and CDR2 are LNHDA and SQIVND (reference sequence). V lost 5 bases, J lost 7 bases, and 11 bases lay in between. The CDR3 is 12 residues long.

This clonotype was seen just once. This sequence joins TRBV5-6 and TRBJ2-7; D not resolved. V was clipped by 6 bases and J by 7 bases, with 11 bases between them. Germline-derived CDR1 and CDR2 are SGHDT and YYEEEE. This CDR3 has 11 residues. The CDR3, as DNA: TGTGCCAGCACCACATTTGGGGAGCAGTACTTC. Protein: CASTTFGEQYF.

This clonotype was counted at least ten times. The rearrangement links TRBV10-3 to TRBJ2-3, with no clear D. The germline gives CDR1 ENHRY, CDR2 SYGVKD. There are 12 residues in the CDR3. The V gene lost 3 bases and the J gene lost 3 bases, with 4 bases spanning the gap. DNA for the CDR3: TGTGCCATCAGTGAAAGGACAGATACGCAGTATTTT. It codes for CAISERTDTQYF.

The genes are TRBV29-1 and TRBJ1-1, with D hard to call. Germline loops: CDR1 SQVTM, CDR2 ANQGSEA. The CDR3 is 15 residues long. Trimming removed 4 bases from V and 0 bases from J, with 15 bases in between. CDR3 in amino acids: CSVVRRERMNTEAFF. In DNA form, the CDR3 reads TGCAGCGTTGTACGGCGGGAGAGGATGAACACTGAAGCTTTCTTT.

The rearrangement joins TRBV7-2 to TRBJ1-1; TRBD1 matches at 7 bases. This CDR3 has 16 amino acids. Germline V gene data show CDR1 as SGHTA and CDR2 as FQGNSA. The J segment lost 0 bases and the V segment lost 4 bases, leaving 8 bases of the junction unmatched. CDR3 in DNA: TGTGCCAGCAGCTCCCGGACAGGATACATGAACACTGAAGCTTTCTTT. Amino acids: CASSSRTGYMNTEAFF.

This chain links TRBV7-8 with TRBJ2-7; a weak D match, TRBD2 (5 bases). The germline V and J ends were trimmed by 5 bases and 5 bases, with 13 bases remaining between them. CDR1 is SGHVS, CDR2 FQNEAQ, per germline. This CDR3 is 13 amino acids long. The CDR3 DNA reads TGTGCCAGCAGCGTAGGCTTGAGGGACGAGCAGTACTTC. It encodes CASSVGLRDEQYF.

This clonotype has a count of ten or more. The gene calls are TRBV7-9 and TRBJ2-3; 9 bases line up with TRBD1. Germline V gene lookup returns CDR1 SEHNR and CDR2 FQNEAQ (reference sequence). CDR3 length equals 16 residues. V lost 2 bases, J lost 5 bases, and 8 bases stayed unmatched. CDR3 sequence: CASSLRGQGRLDTQYF. DNA of the CDR3: TGTGCCAGCAGCTTACGTGGACAGGGGCGCTTAGATACGCAGTATTTT.

Concerning this clonotype: One end of the junction fails to match germline, which may point to a read error. The V gene is TRBV20-1, the J gene TRBJ1-1, with D uncertain. The CDR3 loop spans 11 amino acids. Looked up from germline, CDR1 is DFQATT and CDR2 is SNEGSKA (reference sequence). The CDR3 DNA sequence: TGCAGTGCTAGTTACGGGATTGAAGCTTTCTTC. Protein product: CSASYGIEAFF.

Only a few counts were recorded for this clonotype. V usage is TRBV20-1 and J usage is TRBJ1-1; possible D gene TRBD1, 6 bases. The V gene's germline CDR1 is DFQATT and CDR2 SNEGSKA (reference sequence). The length of the CDR3 is 15 residues. With 0 bases removed from V and 3 bases from J, the gap between germline ends came to 14 bases. CDR3 loop: CSARDIGGADTEAFF. The CDR3 coding sequence is TGCAGTGCTAGAGATATCGGGGGCGCAGACACTGAAGCTTTCTTT.

The chain is built from TRBV11-2 and TRBJ2-5, with 7 nucleotides matching TRBD1. TRBJ2-7 explains the end of the DNA better; the J call may be wrong. Germline lookup yields CDR1 SGHAT and CDR2 FQNNGV. The CDR3 spans 14 residues. The CDR3 DNA is TGTGCCAGCAGCTCCTACAGGGGAGTAAACGAGCAGTACTTC. Translation gives CASSSYRGVNEQYF.